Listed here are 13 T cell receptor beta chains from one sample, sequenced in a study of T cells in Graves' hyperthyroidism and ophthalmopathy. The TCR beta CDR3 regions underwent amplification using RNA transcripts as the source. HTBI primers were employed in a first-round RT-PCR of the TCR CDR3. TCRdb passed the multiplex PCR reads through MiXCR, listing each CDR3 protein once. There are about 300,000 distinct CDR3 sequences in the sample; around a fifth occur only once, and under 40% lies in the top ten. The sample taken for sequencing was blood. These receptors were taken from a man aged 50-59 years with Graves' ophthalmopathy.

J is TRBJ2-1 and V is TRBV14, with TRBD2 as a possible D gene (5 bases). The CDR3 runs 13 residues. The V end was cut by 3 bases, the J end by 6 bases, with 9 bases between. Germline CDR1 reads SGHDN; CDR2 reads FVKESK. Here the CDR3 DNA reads TGTGCCAGCAGCCAGCGGACTTTCAATGAGCAGTTCTTC. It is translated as CASSQRTFNEQFF.

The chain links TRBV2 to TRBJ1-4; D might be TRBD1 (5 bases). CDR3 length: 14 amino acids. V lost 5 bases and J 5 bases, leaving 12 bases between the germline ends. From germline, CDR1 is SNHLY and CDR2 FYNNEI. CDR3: CASSWGGSNEKLFF. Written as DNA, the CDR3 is TGTGCCAGCAGTTGGGGGGGTTCCAATGAAAAACTGTTTTTT.

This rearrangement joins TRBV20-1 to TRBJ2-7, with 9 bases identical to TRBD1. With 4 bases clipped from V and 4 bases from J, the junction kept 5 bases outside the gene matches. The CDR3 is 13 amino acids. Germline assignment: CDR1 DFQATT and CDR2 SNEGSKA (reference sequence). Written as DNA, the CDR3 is TGCAGTGCTACCAGGGGACAGGGTTACGAGCAGTACTTC. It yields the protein CSATRGQGYEQYF.

The CDR3, as DNA: TGTGCCTGGGGGACAGGCCTACGACTCTCCTACGAGCAGTACTTC. It translates to CAWGTGLRLSYEQYF. The chain joins TRBV30 to TRBJ2-7, with 8 bases fitting TRBD1. This CDR3 has 15 amino acids. V trimming: 5 bases; J trimming: 0 bases; junction bases outside the gene matches: 9. Germline CDR1 and CDR2: GTSNPN and SVGIG (reference sequence).

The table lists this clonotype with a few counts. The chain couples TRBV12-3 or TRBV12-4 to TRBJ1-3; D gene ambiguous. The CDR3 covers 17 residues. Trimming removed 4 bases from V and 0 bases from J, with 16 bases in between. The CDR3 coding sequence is TGTGCCAGCAGTTGGGTACCGGGCAAGAGCTCTGGAAACACCATATATTTT. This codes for CASSWVPGKSSGNTIYF.

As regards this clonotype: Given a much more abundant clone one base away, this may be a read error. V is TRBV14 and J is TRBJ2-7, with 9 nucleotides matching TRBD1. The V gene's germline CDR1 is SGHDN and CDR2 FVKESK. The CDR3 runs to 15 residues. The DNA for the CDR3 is TGTGCCAGCAGCCTCTTGGGGACAGGGAACTACGAGCGGTACTTC. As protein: CASSLLGTGNYERYF.

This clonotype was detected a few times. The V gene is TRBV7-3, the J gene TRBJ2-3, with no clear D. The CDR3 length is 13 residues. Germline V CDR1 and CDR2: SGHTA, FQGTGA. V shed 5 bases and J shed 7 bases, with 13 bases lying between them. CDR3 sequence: CASSQTLENTQYF. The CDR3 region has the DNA TGTGCCAGCAGCCAAACTCTCGAAAATACGCAGTATTTT. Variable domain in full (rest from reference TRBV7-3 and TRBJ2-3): GAGVSQTPSNKVTEKGKYVELRCDPISGHTALYWYRQSLGQGPEFLIYFQGTGAADDSGLPNDRFFAVRPEGSVSTLKIQRTERGDSAVYLCASSQTLENTQYFGPGTRLTVL.

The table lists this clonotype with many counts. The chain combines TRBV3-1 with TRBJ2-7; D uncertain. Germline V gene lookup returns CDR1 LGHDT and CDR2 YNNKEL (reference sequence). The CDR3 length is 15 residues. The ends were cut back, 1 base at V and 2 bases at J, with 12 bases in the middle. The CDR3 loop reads CASSQGGGSTYEQYF. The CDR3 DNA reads TGTGCCAGCAGCCAAGGAGGCGGATCTACCTACGAGCAGTACTTC.

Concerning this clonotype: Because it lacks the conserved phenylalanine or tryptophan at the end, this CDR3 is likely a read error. Here the CDR3 DNA reads TGCAGCGTTCCTGACCTCCTAAGGGCTGAAGCTTTCCTT. As protein: CSVPDLLRAEAFL. This chain connects TRBV29-1 to TRBJ1-1; D is unresolved. This CDR3 comprises 13 residues. Trimming stripped 5 bases from V and 6 bases from J, with 16 bases between. CDR1 and CDR2 (germline): SQVTM, ANQGSEA.

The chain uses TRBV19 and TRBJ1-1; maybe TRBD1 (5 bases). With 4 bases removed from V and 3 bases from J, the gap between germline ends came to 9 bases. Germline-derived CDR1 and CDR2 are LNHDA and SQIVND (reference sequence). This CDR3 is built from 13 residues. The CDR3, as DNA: TGTGCCAGTAGTACCATACAGGACACTGAAGCTTTCTTT. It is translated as CASSTIQDTEAFF. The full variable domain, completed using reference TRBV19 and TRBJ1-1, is DGGITQSPKYLFRKEGQNVTLSCEQNLNHDAMYWYRQDPGQGLRLIYYSQIVNDFQKGDIAEGYSVSREKKESFPLTVTSAQKNPTAFYLCASSTIQDTEAFFGQGTRLTVV.

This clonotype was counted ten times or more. The CDR3 DNA is TGCAGTGCCGGGACCGGGACCCCGAAAAAAGACTATGGCTACACCTTC. As protein: CSAGTGTPKKDYGYTF. The chain links TRBV20-1 to TRBJ1-2, with D perhaps TRBD1 (5 bases). V was pared by 6 bases and J by 3 bases, with 23 bases between. Germline CDR1 is DFQATT and CDR2 is SNEGSKA (reference sequence). CDR3 length: 16 amino acids.

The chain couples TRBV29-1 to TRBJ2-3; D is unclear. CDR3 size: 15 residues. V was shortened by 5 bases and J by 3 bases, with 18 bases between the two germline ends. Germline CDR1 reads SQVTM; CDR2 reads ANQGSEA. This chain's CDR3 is CSVQHFGTGTDTQYF. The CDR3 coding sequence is TGCAGCGTTCAACACTTTGGAACGGGTACAGATACGCAGTATTTT.

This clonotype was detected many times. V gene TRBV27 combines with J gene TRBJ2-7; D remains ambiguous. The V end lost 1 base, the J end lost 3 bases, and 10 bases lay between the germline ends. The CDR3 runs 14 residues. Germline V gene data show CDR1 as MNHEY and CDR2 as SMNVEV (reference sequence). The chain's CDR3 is CASSLFGRFYEQYF. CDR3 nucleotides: TGTGCCAGCAGTTTATTCGGCAGGTTCTACGAGCAGTACTTC.